This TCR beta chain was sequenced in a study of T cells in narcolepsy. Remarks on this clone: Antigen specificity is unknown.

With 4 bases removed from V and 6 bases from J, the gap between germline ends came to 10 bases. The CDR3 is 13 amino acids. CDR1 is GTSNPN and CDR2 is SVGIG in the germline V gene (reference sequence). The study's findings and limits: Autoreactive HCRT-specific and TRIB2-specific clonotypes were marked in same-patient CSF-versus-blood CD4+ comparisons.

Using immunoSEQ multiplex PCR, the repertoire was profiled, and TCRdb retains in-frame clones only, with some absent. The sample contains about 12,000 clones, about 94% of which appear only once. This sequence was found in a human donor with narcolepsy. The sample consisted of CD45RA- memory CD4+ T cells from PBMCs. The V call is TRBV30, the J call TRBJ1-6; D gene unclear. The CDR3 region has the DNA TGTGCCTGGATACTGAATAGTAATTCACCCCTCCACTTT. Its translation is CAWILNSNSPLHF.